Below, 9 T cell receptor beta chains from the same sample are listed, as sequenced in a study of T cell repertoires in aging, cancer and after chemotherapy. Rearranged V-D-J TRB sequences were amplified with a mixed TRB-A/B primer pool. TCRdb itself ran the multiplex PCR reads through MiXCR, one entry per CDR3 protein. There are 2,000 to 3,000 distinct CDR3 sequences in the sample; 50% to 65% occur only once, and over 60% lies in the top ten. Peripheral blood genomic DNA, not sorted cells or RNA, was the template. The specimen was blood. The receptors derive from a human donor with a blood cancer.

The chain couples TRBV6-1 to TRBJ1-3; maybe TRBD1 (6 bases). Trimming took off 4 bases at V and 0 bases at J, with 7 bases between the two ends. This CDR3 is 14 amino acids long. Germline V gene data show CDR1 as MNHNS and CDR2 as SASEGT. CDR3 nucleotide sequence: TGTGCCAGCAGTGGGACAGTCTCTGGAAACACCATATATTTT. This gives the protein CASSGTVSGNTIYF.

This chain uses TRBV6-2 or TRBV6-3 with TRBJ1-2; D is unresolved. This CDR3 has 15 residues. V was pared by 2 bases and J by 0 bases, with 10 bases between. Germline values: CDR1 MNHEY, CDR2 SVGEGT. The CDR3 region has the DNA TGTGCCAGCAGTTACCCCGTGGACGCTAACTATGGCTACACCTTC. It specifies CASSYPVDANYGYTF.

This clonotype was observed a handful of times. The genes are TRBV5-4 and TRBJ2-7; D is ambiguous. Germline assignment: CDR1 SGHNT and CDR2 YYREEE (reference sequence). V was clipped by 3 bases and J by 2 bases, with 12 bases between them. The CDR3 has 14 amino acids. For the CDR3, the DNA is TGTGCCAGCAGCTCCCTGGGGTCCACCTACGAGCAGTACTTC. Translated, it gives CASSSLGSTYEQYF.

This chain joins TRBV6-5 and TRBJ2-2; D assignment may be TRBD1 or TRBD2 (5 bases each). The V gene's germline CDR1 is MNHEY and CDR2 SVGAGI. This CDR3 region has 16 residues. V was clipped by 7 bases and J by 0 bases, with 15 bases between them. CDR3 sequence (DNA): TGTGCCAGCACCCACGGGACGGTCGCGAACACCGGGGAGCTGTTTTTT. Protein: CASTHGTVANTGELFF.

This chain uses TRBV13 with TRBJ2-7; TRBD2 agrees at 7 bases. Germline loops: CDR1 PRHDT, CDR2 FYEKMQ (reference sequence). The trim removed 6 bases at V and 3 bases at J, leaving 8 bases unmatched. This CDR3 region has 14 residues. The CDR3 loop reads CASSSSAGVYEQYF. In DNA form, the CDR3 reads TGTGCCAGCAGTTCAAGCGCGGGGGTCTACGAGCAGTACTTC.

The gene calls are TRBV7-6 and TRBJ2-5; 9 nucleotides line up with TRBD2. The V and J ends lost 6 bases and 1 base, in that order; junction bases with no gene match: 12. Looked up from germline, CDR1 is SGHVS and CDR2 is FNYEAQ. There are 17 residues in the CDR3. The CDR3 coding sequence is TGTGCCAGCAGTTTTAGCGGGGGTGGCGGCATCCAAGAGACCCAGTACTTC. This encodes CASSFSGGGGIQETQYF.

The V call is TRBV30, the J call TRBJ2-7; possible D gene TRBD2, 6 bases. TRBJ2-1 explains the end of the DNA better; the J call may be wrong. Germline-derived CDR1 and CDR2 are GTSNPN and SVGIG (reference sequence). The CDR3 runs to 15 residues. CDR3 sequence reads: CAWSGRGSSSYEQFF. CDR3 sequence (DNA): TGTGCCTGGAGTGGTCGGGGGTCTTCCTCCTACGAGCAGTTCTTC.

Comment on this clonotype: This may be a read error: a much more frequent sequence differs by one nucleotide. The rearrangement joins TRBV29-1 to TRBJ2-3; 9 positions agree with TRBD2. The germline V gene encodes CDR1 SQVTM and CDR2 ANQGSEA. The CDR3 runs 13 residues. Here the CDR3 DNA reads TGCAGAGTCCGCGGACTAGCGACAGATACGCAGTATTTT. As protein: CRVRGLATDTQYF.

V and J are TRBV15 and TRBJ2-3; D unclear. CDR3 length: 13 amino acids. V lost 4 bases to trimming and J lost 8 bases, with 13 bases between them. From germline, CDR1 is LNHNV and CDR2 YYDKDF (reference sequence). In DNA form, the CDR3 reads TGTGCCACCAGCATCCCATGGGCCGGTACGCAGTATTTT. It is translated as CATSIPWAGTQYF.